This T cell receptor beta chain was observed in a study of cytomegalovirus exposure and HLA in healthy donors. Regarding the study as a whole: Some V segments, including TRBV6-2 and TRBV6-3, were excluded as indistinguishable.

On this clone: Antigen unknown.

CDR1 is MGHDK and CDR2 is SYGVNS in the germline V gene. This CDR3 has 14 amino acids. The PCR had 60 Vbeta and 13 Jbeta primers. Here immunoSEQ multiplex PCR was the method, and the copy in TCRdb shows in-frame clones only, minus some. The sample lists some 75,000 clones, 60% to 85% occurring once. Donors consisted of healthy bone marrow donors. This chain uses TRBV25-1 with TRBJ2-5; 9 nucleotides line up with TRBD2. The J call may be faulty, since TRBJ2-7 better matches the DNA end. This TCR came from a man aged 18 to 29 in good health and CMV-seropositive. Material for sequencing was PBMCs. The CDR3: CASSRLAVDYEQYF. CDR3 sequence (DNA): TGTGCCAGCAGCCGACTAGCGGTAGACTACGAGCAGTACTTC.